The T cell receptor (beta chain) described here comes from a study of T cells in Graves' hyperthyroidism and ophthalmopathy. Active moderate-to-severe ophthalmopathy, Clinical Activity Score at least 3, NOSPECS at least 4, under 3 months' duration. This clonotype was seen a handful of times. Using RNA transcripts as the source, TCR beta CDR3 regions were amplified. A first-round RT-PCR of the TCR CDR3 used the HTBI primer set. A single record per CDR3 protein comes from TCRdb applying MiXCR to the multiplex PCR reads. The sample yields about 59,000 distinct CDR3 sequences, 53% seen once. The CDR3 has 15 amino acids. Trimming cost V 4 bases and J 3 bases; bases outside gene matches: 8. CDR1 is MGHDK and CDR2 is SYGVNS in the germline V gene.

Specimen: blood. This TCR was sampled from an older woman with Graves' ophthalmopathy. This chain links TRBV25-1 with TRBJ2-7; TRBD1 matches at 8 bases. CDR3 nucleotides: TGTGCCAGCAGTGGTGACAGGGGTTGGGACTACGAGCAGTACTTC. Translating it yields CASSGDRGWDYEQYF.